Listed below are T cell receptor beta chains from one sample, sequenced in a study of Ad26.COV2.S vaccination and SARS-CoV-2 variants. Measured with immunoSEQ multiplex PCR; TCRdb has only the in-frame clones, and not every one. The table has a few hundred thousand clones, roughly 84% seen once. The material was peripheral blood, obtained in a trial of Ad26.COV2.S vaccine versus placebo. These receptors were obtained from a person between 18 and 65 years old who received the Ad26.COV2.S COVID-19 vaccine or a placebo. Each CDR3 is given with its conserved first and last residue. A D gene is named only where the DNA matches it firmly. Only some rows state a clone size, as once, few, many or a class for expanded clones.

cdr3_aa	cdr3_nt	j_call	d_call	v_call	clone_size
CAWRRQGMNDEQYF	TGTGCCTGGAGGAGGCAGGGGATGAACGACGAGCAGTACTTC	TRBJ2-7	.	TRBV30	.
CASSVDGGGSPLHF	TGTGCCAGCAGCGTAGACGGGGGTGGTTCACCCCTCCACTTT	TRBJ1-6	.	TRBV9	once
CASSAGQGYDYGYTF	TGTGCCAGCAGCGCGGGACAGGGGTATGACTATGGCTACACCTTC	TRBJ1-2	TRBD1	TRBV6-5	.
CACSTQGRNTGELFF	TGTGCCTGTTCTACCCAGGGGAGGAACACCGGGGAGCTGTTTTTT	TRBJ2-2	.	TRBV30	.
CASSFGVQRDEQYF	TGTGCCAGCAGCTTTGGGGTCCAGCGGGACGAGCAGTACTTC	TRBJ2-7	.	TRBV7-2	.
CASSSPLGLNTGELFF	TGTGCCAGCAGCTCCCCGTTGGGCCTGAACACCGGGGAGCTGTTTTTT	TRBJ2-2	.	TRBV7-9	.
CASSPPGVQPQHF	TGTGCCAGCTCACCTCCGGGAGTTCAGCCCCAGCATTTT	TRBJ1-5	.	TRBV18	.
CASSPVGEASTEAFF	TGTGCCAGCAGCCCAGTAGGGGAAGCGAGCACTGAAGCTTTCTTT	TRBJ1-1	.	TRBV7-9	.
CASSFQGQSSQPQHF	TGTGCCAGCAGCTTCCAGGGTCAGTCAAGCCAGCCCCAGCATTTT	TRBJ1-5	.	TRBV5-5	few
CASSQDERGGLETQYF	TGCGCCAGCAGCCAAGATGAGCGGGGGGGCCTGGAGACCCAGTACTTC	TRBJ2-5	TRBD2	TRBV4-1	.
CASSLWSQGVHGYTF	TGTGCCAGCAGCTTATGGTCACAGGGGGTTCATGGCTACACCTTC	TRBJ1-2	TRBD1	TRBV11-2	.
CASSALTGNEQFF	TGTGCCAGCAGCGCCCTGACTGGGAATGAGCAGTTCTTC	TRBJ2-1	.	TRBV9	.
CAISLGTGSNTGELFF	TGTGCCATCAGTCTCGGGACAGGATCGAACACCGGGGAGCTGTTTTTT	TRBJ2-2	TRBD1	TRBV10-3	.
CSRGQGHGYTF	TGCAGTCGGGGGCAGGGTCATGGCTACACCTTC	TRBJ1-2	.	TRBV20-1	.
CASSFLDLGTGGNYGYTF	TGTGCCAGCAGTTTTCTCGACCTAGGGACAGGGGGCAACTATGGCTACACCTTC	TRBJ1-2	TRBD1	TRBV27	.
CASSPEGSSYEQYF	TGTGCCAGCAGCCCAGAGGGGTCCTCCTACGAGCAGTACTTC	TRBJ2-7	.	TRBV9	.
CASSLDRTGDGYGYTF	TGTGCCAGCAGCTTAGATAGGACAGGGGACGGCTATGGCTACACCTTC	TRBJ1-2	TRBD1	TRBV11-2	.
CASSALGLAGSYNEQFF	TGTGCCAGCAGTGCCTTGGGACTAGCGGGCTCCTACAATGAGCAGTTCTTC	TRBJ2-1	TRBD2	TRBV6-4	.
CASSLGQGNTIYF	TGTGCCAGCAGTTTAGGACAGGGAAACACCATATATTTT	TRBJ1-3	.	TRBV12-3/TRBV12-4	.
CASSFDREETQYF	TGTGCCAGCAGTTTTGACAGGGAGGAGACCCAGTACTTC	TRBJ2-5	TRBD1	TRBV6-5	.
CASSQAQYGYEQYF	TGCGCCAGCAGCCAAGCCCAGTATGGCTACGAGCAGTACTTC	TRBJ2-7	.	TRBV4-1	.
CASSGGLAGGQETQYF	TGTGCCAGCAGCGGAGGACTAGCGGGGGGCCAAGAGACCCAGTACTTC	TRBJ2-5	TRBD2	TRBV9	.
CASSMGDGKYEQYF	TGTGCCAGTAGTATGGGGGACGGAAAGTACGAGCAGTACTTC	TRBJ2-7	.	TRBV19	.
CASRRTSGGQNQETQYF	TGTGCCAGCCGTAGGACTAGCGGGGGCCAGAACCAAGAGACCCAGTACTTC	TRBJ2-5	TRBD2	TRBV2	.
CASSNIDTQYF	TGTGCCAGCAGTAACATAGATACGCAGTATTTT	TRBJ2-3	.	TRBV6-6	.
CASSPGTGTEAFF	TGTGCCAGCAGCCCCGGGACAGGCACTGAAGCTTTCTTT	TRBJ1-1	TRBD1	TRBV11-3	.
CASSQAQAGPGGETQYF	TGCGCCAGCAGCCAAGCTCAAGCTGGCCCGGGCGGGGAGACCCAGTACTTC	TRBJ2-5	.	TRBV4-1	.
CASSIRAGSTGNTIYF	TGTGCCAGCAGCATTAGGGCGGGGAGTACTGGAAACACCATATATTTT	TRBJ1-3	.	TRBV9	.
CASSYSICLPSGGTEAFF	TGTGCCAGCAGTTACTCGATTTGCCTTCCCTCGGGGGGCACTGAAGCTTTCTTT	TRBJ1-1	.	TRBV6-7	.
CASSQERTLTYEQYF	TGTGCCAGCAGCCAAGAGCGGACCTTAACCTACGAGCAGTACTTC	TRBJ2-7	.	TRBV14	.
CASSLGGTYNSPLHF	TGTGCCAGCAGCTTGGGAGGGACCTATAATTCACCCCTCCACTTT	TRBJ1-6	.	TRBV7-6	few
CASSQGDRGLQPQHF	TGTGCCAGCAGCCAGGGGGACAGGGGGCTTCAGCCCCAGCATTTT	TRBJ1-5	TRBD1	TRBV7-8	few
CASSRSGTSGYNEQFF	TGTGCTAGCAGCCGATCCGGGACTAGCGGCTACAATGAGCAGTTCTTC	TRBJ2-1	TRBD2	TRBV7-7	.
CASSKPGQGDRELFF	TGCGCCAGCAGCAAACCGGGACAGGGGGACCGGGAGCTGTTTTTT	TRBJ2-2	TRBD1	TRBV5-1	.
CSVGHGQVSYNEQFF	TGCAGCGTTGGACATGGACAGGTCTCCTACAATGAGCAGTTCTTC	TRBJ2-1	TRBD1	TRBV29-1	once
CASSQPGGRNTEAFF	TGCGCCAGCAGCCAGCCAGGCGGTAGGAACACTGAAGCTTTCTTT	TRBJ1-1	.	TRBV4-1	.
CASSYSLGALSPLHF	TGTGCCAGCAGTTACTCACTGGGGGCGCTTTCACCCCTCCACTTT	TRBJ1-6	.	TRBV6-5	.
CASGTGVDNEQFF	TGTGCTAGTGGGACTGGGGTTGACAATGAGCAGTTCTTC	TRBJ2-1	.	TRBV12-5	.
CASGRANTEAFF	TGTGCCAGCGGACGGGCGAACACTGAAGCTTTCTTT	TRBJ1-1	.	TRBV27	.
CASKGPIETQYF	TGTGCCAGCAAGGGGCCGATTGAGACCCAGTACTTC	TRBJ2-5	.	TRBV2	.
CSVEVDRGGEQFF	TGCAGCGTTGAAGTAGACAGGGGGGGTGAGCAGTTCTTC	TRBJ2-1	TRBD1	TRBV29-1	.
CASSLTLAMNTEAFF	TGCGCCAGCAGCCTGACTTTGGCCATGAACACTGAAGCTTTCTTT	TRBJ1-1	.	TRBV5-1	.
CASSMVLAGGEQYF	TGTGCCAGTAGTATGGTTCTAGCGGGCGGGGAGCAGTACTTC	TRBJ2-7	TRBD2	TRBV19	.
CASSMEYGYTF	TGTGCCAGTAGTATGGAGTATGGCTACACCTTC	TRBJ1-2	.	TRBV19	.
CASSLKDSNQPQHF	TGTGCCAGCAGTTTAAAGGATAGCAATCAGCCCCAGCATTTT	TRBJ1-5	.	TRBV27	.
CASSQDGGYGYTF	TGTGCCAGCAGCCAAGACGGGGGCTATGGCTACACCTTC	TRBJ1-2	.	TRBV3-1/TRBV3-2	.